Below are 16 T cell receptor beta chains sequenced from a single sample in a study of metastatic and nonmetastatic thyroid tumors. With MiXCR, TCRdb called clones anew from the PCR reads. This sample yields roughly 55,000 clones, of which around 15% are seen a single time; less than 9.5% belongs to the top ten. No patient received treatment before thyroid surgery. Sequences were obtained from blood. These receptors all stem from a male donor with papillary thyroid cancer or a benign thyroid nodule (not recorded which). Some clones in this sample may be carry-over from other donors' samples.

Worth noting for this clone: A much larger clone is a single base away; this may be a read error. Other DNA sequences from this sample encode an identical CDR3 as well. V gene TRBV10-2 combines with J gene TRBJ2-2; weak D call: TRBD2 (6 bases). There are 16 residues in the CDR3. Germline CDR1 WSHSY, CDR2 SAAADI. The germline V and J ends were trimmed by 10 bases and 1 base, with 19 bases remaining between them. CDR3 DNA: TGCGCCACCCCACTAGCTGGGGGTGGGAACACCGGGGAGCTGTTTTTT. Its translation: CATPLAGGGNTGELFF.

Details on this clone: A clone one base away is much larger, so this may be a read error. The CDR3, as DNA: TGTGCCAGCAGCTCAGGCCAGCTGCAAAGGGACAGGGCCCCTGAAGCTTTCTTT. Its translation: CASSSGQLQRDRAPEAFF. This chain links TRBV27 with TRBJ1-1; TRBD1 agrees at 9 bases. CDR1 MNHEY and CDR2 SMNVEV come from the germline V gene (reference sequence). This CDR3 spans 18 amino acids. Trimming removed 6 bases from V and 6 bases from J; junction bases left unmatched: 20.

This clone appeared many times. The rearrangement uses TRBV6-2 or TRBV6-3 and TRBJ1-1; D not certain. Germline V gives CDR1 MNHEY, CDR2 SVGEGT. The CDR3 runs to 12 residues. The V and J ends lost 5 bases and 6 bases respectively, with 10 bases between them. CDR3 in amino acids: CASSPVWAEAFF. DNA for the CDR3: TGTGCCAGCAGTCCCGTCTGGGCTGAAGCTTTCTTT.

As concerns this clone: A read error is possible here, since a much larger clone lies one base away. This rearrangement joins TRBV7-9 to TRBJ1-2; weak D call: TRBD1 (5 bases). The germline V gene encodes CDR1 SEHNR and CDR2 FQNEAQ (reference sequence). The CDR3 extends over 15 amino acids. The CDR3 protein is CASSLWDPWDYVYTF. CDR3 nucleotides: TGTGCCAGCAGCTTATGGGACCCCTGGGACTATGTCTACACCTTC.

In its sample, this clone was seen many times. The V and J genes are TRBV2 and TRBJ2-2; maybe TRBD2 (5 bases). The CDR3 runs to 16 residues. The germline V gene encodes CDR1 SNHLY and CDR2 FYNNEI. Between the trimmed V and J ends, which lost 9 bases and 8 bases, there was a span of 25 bases. Here the CDR3 reads CASAIGPGITDGELFF. In DNA, the CDR3 is TGTGCCAGTGCGATCGGACCGGGAATAACGGATGGGGAGCTGTTTTTT.

To note about this clone: No conserved phenylalanine or tryptophan is present at the end of the CDR3, so a read error is the likely explanation. The chain is built from TRBV5-4 and TRBJ2-1; D is perhaps TRBD1 (5 bases). In germline, CDR1 is SGHNT, CDR2 YYREEE (reference sequence). CDR3 length: 13 residues. Trimming took 0 bases from V and 7 from J, leaving 8 bases between them. The CDR3 loop reads CASSLEGWNEQFL. The CDR3, as DNA: TGTGCCAGCAGCTTGGAGGGGTGGAATGAGCAGTTCTTA.

By sample fraction, this clone is medium-sized. The chain recombines TRBV6-1 with TRBJ1-3; D remains unclear. Looked up from germline, CDR1 is MNHNS and CDR2 is SASEGT. V was pared by 0 bases and J by 1 base, with 10 bases between. The CDR3 runs to 16 residues. The CDR3, as DNA: TGTGCCAGCAGTGAAGCCGGGAGCACTTCTGGAAACACCATATATTTT. It yields the protein CASSEAGSTSGNTIYF.

This clone occurred many times. The rearrangement joins TRBV20-1 to TRBJ1-4, with D unclear. This CDR3 spans 11 amino acids. V lost 3 bases and J lost 7, with 6 bases in between. Germline-derived CDR1 and CDR2 are DFQATT and SNEGSKA (reference sequence). CDR3 sequence reads: CSASVREKLFF. CDR3 nucleotides: TGCAGTGCTAGTGTACGTGAAAAACTGTTTTTT.

This clone appeared many times. This sequence joins TRBV6-1 and TRBJ1-2, with 7 bases that match TRBD1. CDR1 is MNHNS and CDR2 is SASEGT in the germline V gene. This CDR3 contains 15 residues. V shed 4 bases, J shed 4 bases, and the junction held 9 bases outside the gene matches. CDR3 sequence reads: CASSGTGVPGYGYTF. The CDR3 DNA sequence: TGTGCCAGCAGTGGAACAGGGGTTCCGGGCTATGGCTACACCTTC.

This clone was observed many times. The chain carries TRBV28 and TRBJ2-7; 8 bases are a match to TRBD1. CDR1 and CDR2 from the germline V gene are MDHEN and SYDVKM. With V trimmed by 5 bases and J by 6 bases, 15 bases remained unmatched. This CDR3 contains 16 residues. In nucleotides, the CDR3 is TGTGCCAGCAGTCTGATCCGGGGGACAGGTCCGCCCGAGCAGTACTTC. It codes for CASSLIRGTGPPEQYF.

This clone was seen many times. The chain employs TRBV18 and TRBJ2-3; D perhaps matches TRBD1 (5 bases). Trimming shortened V by 4 bases and J by 0 bases, and 14 bases separated the two germline ends. Germline V gives CDR1 KGHSH, CDR2 LQKENI. CDR3 length equals 16 residues. The DNA for the CDR3 is TGTGCCAGCTCACGAGAGACAGCTTTGAGCACAGATACGCAGTATTTT. It yields the protein CASSRETALSTDTQYF.

This clone was counted many times. V gene TRBV9 combines with J gene TRBJ2-1; unclear D gene. The CDR3 consists of 14 residues. Between the trimmed V and J ends, which lost 0 bases and 0 bases, there was a span of 4 bases. CDR1 and CDR2 from the germline V gene are SGDLS and YYNGEE. CDR3 region: CASSVGGSYNEQFF. Here the CDR3 DNA reads TGTGCCAGCAGCGTAGGTGGCTCCTACAATGAGCAGTTCTTC. Together with reference TRBV9 and TRBJ2-1, the CDR3 gives the full variable domain: DSGVTQTPKHLITATGQRVTLRCSPRSGDLSVYWYQQSLDQGLQFLIQYYNGEERAKGNILERFSAQQFPDLHSELNLSSLELGDSALYFCASSVGGSYNEQFFGPGTRLTVL.

In its sample, this clone was seen many times. The chain combines TRBV27 with TRBJ1-5; 9 nucleotides align to TRBD1. The germline V gene has CDR1 MNHEY and CDR2 SMNVEV (reference sequence). The CDR3 totals 15 residues. The V and J ends lost 3 bases and 6 bases, in that order; junction bases with no gene match: 6. CDR3 in DNA: TGTGCCAGCAGTTTCGGGACAGGGACCGGTCAGCCCCAGCATTTT. It translates to CASSFGTGTGQPQHF.

The chain recombines TRBV7-2 with TRBJ1-6, with D possibly TRBD1 on 5 matching bases. Trimming pared 6 bases from V and 14 bases from J, leaving 14 bases between. The CDR3 consists of 12 residues. Germline-derived CDR1 and CDR2 are SGHTA and FQGNSA. The CDR3 protein is CASSPGPYTLHF. CDR3 DNA: TGTGCCAGCAGTCCAGGGCCGTACACCCTCCACTTT.

This clone occurred many times. In the same sample, other DNA sequences code for this CDR3. The CDR3 loop is CASTAPGTRFADTQYF. The CDR3 DNA follows: TGTGCCAGCACAGCTCCCGGGACCCGGTTCGCGGATACGCAGTATTTT. The genes are TRBV28 and TRBJ2-3; D is possibly TRBD1 or TRBD2 (5 bases each). The CDR3 extends over 16 amino acids. The V end lost 7 bases, the J end lost 6 bases, and 23 bases lay between the germline ends. Germline CDR1 MDHEN, CDR2 SYDVKM.

This clone came up many times. CDR3 sequence (DNA): TGTGCCAGCAGCCAATCCGTCCCGGGCGGGATAGATACGCAGTATTTT. Its translation is CASSQSVPGGIDTQYF. The gene calls are TRBV16 and TRBJ2-3; perhaps TRBD2 as D (6 bases). Germline CDR1 reads KGHSY; CDR2 reads FQNENV. The CDR3 length is 16 residues. Trimming took 0 bases from V and 5 from J, leaving 15 bases between them. Combining the CDR3 with reference TRBV16 and TRBJ2-3 gives the whole variable domain GEEVAQTPKHLVRGEGQKAKLYCAPIKGHSYVFWYQQVLKNEFKFLISFQNENVFDETGMPKERFSAKCLPNSPCSLEIQATKLEDSAVYFCASSQSVPGGIDTQYFGPGTRLTVL.